The rows below give T cell receptor beta chains drawn from one sample of a study of monozygotic twins with inflammatory bowel disease. TCRdb reprocessed the 5' RACE reads and keeps a single row for each CDR3 protein, giving no DNA. The sample data list over 130,000 distinct CDR3 sequences. Sequencing used blood. The source of these receptors is a human donor with ulcerative colitis or Crohn's disease, or a healthy co-twin of an affected twin (not recorded which). CDR3s include the opening cysteine and the closing phenylalanine or tryptophan.

V gene: TRBV20-1
J gene: TRBJ1-4
CDR3 protein: CSARDRGTENEKLFF

V gene: TRBV5-1
J gene: TRBJ2-4
CDR3 protein: CASSPQRGGGSIQYF

V gene: TRBV9
J gene: TRBJ1-2
CDR3 protein: CASRGTDAIYGYTF

V gene: TRBV7-9
J gene: TRBJ1-2
CDR3 protein: CASSGDRGWDYGYTF

V gene: TRBV5-1
J gene: TRBJ1-4
CDR3 protein: CASSFFGQGGEKLFF

V gene: TRBV5-1
J gene: TRBJ2-1
CDR3 protein: CASSFQGHEQFF

V gene: TRBV12-3/TRBV12-4
J gene: TRBJ2-4
CDR3 protein: CASSRGTAKNIQYF

V gene: TRBV3-1
J gene: TRBJ2-5
CDR3 protein: CASSQRQMAQETQYF

V gene: TRBV4-2
J gene: TRBJ1-1
CDR3 protein: CASSQAGVTEAFF

V gene: TRBV15
J gene: TRBJ2-7
CDR3 protein: CATSTVPLDGSYEQYF

V gene: TRBV18
J gene: TRBJ2-6
CDR3 protein: CASSNGRDRVSQGANVLTF

V gene: TRBV5-1
J gene: TRBJ2-2
CDR3 protein: CASSLQTNTGELFF

V gene: TRBV27
J gene: TRBJ1-5
CDR3 protein: CASSSLRTGGGPKPQHF

V gene: TRBV6-5
J gene: TRBJ1-1
CDR3 protein: CASSYRTRAGTEAFF

V gene: TRBV12-3/TRBV12-4
J gene: TRBJ1-5
CDR3 protein: CASSRQPVQPQHF

V gene: TRBV20-1
J gene: TRBJ2-5
CDR3 protein: CSARRTTTGAQYF

V gene: TRBV29-1
J gene: TRBJ1-3
CDR3 protein: CSVEAGYSGNTIYF

V gene: TRBV5-1
J gene: TRBJ2-2
CDR3 protein: CASSFLPGPNTGELFF

V gene: TRBV7-2
J gene: TRBJ2-7
CDR3 protein: CASSPSGPRIYEQYF

V gene: TRBV11-2
J gene: TRBJ2-5
CDR3 protein: CASSHIPETQYF